Listed below are T cell receptor beta chains from one sample, sequenced in a study of human T cells and chemical hapten exposure. One entry per CDR3 protein, called by TCRdb with MiXCR from the RACE reads. In the table there are approximately 370,000 distinct CDR3 sequences, around 5.5% of which are singletons. Sample: whole blood, taken in connection with sensitization to the hapten diphenylcyclopropenone (DPC). These receptor sequences come from a woman between 18 and 30 years old with alopecia areata. Some clones in this sample may be carry-over from other donors' samples. CDR3s leave out the opening cysteine and the closing phenylalanine or tryptophan.

>TRBV5-5
ASSLRGGYQPQH
>TRBV6-5
ASSYSKLYRSLYEQY
>TRBV11-2
ASSLDRREQPQH
>TRBV7-3
ASSLQGTSAETQY
>TRBV5-1
ASGVQRNTGELF
>TRBV6-2/TRBV6-3
ASGREAF
>TRBV10-3
AARTGASTGELF
>TRBV12-5
ASGFASDTIY
>TRBV6-2/TRBV6-3
ASRTIRTGTNRNSPLH
>TRBV5-1
ASSLTGSEDTQY
>TRBV5-1
ASSADGFSTEQF
>TRBV6-5
ASAMVGGKITF
>TRBV29-1
SSRDRANYGYT
>TRBV15
ATSRATGEGADTQY
>TRBV7-9
ASSSGTYEQY
>TRBV5-1
ASSLVPGAPEAF